This TCR beta chain stems from a study of blood T cell repertoires in COVID-19. Original handling: Reference gene primer amplification yielded estimated nucleated cell counts. The assay was immunoSEQ multiplex PCR, and TCRdb's table has in-frame clones only and misses some. V, J and clone size derive from that table, while D and trimming were established from the DNA sequence. The table records roughly 400,000 clones, less than 95% of them present only once. Individuals aged about 18 to 89 years were recruited from roughly 23 US areas. All recovered Cohort 3 donors got two negative PCRs, got clearance, or saw symptom resolution. This CDR3 is built from 14 residues. V was trimmed by 0 bases and J by 8 bases, leaving 12 bases between them. The germline CDR1 and CDR2 sequences are SGDLS and YYNGEE.

Sample: PBMCs or T cells enriched from blood (not recorded which). This chain links TRBV9 with TRBJ1-5; D gene uncertain. The sequence came from a man younger than 35 who had recovered from COVID-19. The CDR3: CASSVGNGQEPQHF. CDR3 nucleotide sequence: TGTGCCAGCAGCGTAGGTAACGGCCAGGAGCCCCAGCATTTT.